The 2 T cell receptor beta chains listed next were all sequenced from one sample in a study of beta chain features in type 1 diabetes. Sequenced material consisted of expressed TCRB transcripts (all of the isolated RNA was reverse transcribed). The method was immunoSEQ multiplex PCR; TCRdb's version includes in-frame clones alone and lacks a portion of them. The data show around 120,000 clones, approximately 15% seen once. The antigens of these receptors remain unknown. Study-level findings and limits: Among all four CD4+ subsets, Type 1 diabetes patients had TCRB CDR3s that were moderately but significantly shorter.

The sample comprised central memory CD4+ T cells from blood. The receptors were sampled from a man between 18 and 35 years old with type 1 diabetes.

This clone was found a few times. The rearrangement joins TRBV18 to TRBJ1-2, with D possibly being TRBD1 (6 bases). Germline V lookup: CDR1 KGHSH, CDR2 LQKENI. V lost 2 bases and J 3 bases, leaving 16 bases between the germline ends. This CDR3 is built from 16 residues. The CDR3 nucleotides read TGTGCCAGCTCACCAAGGTCAGGGGCTCGGGACTATGGCTACACCTTC. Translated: CASSPRSGARDYGYTF.

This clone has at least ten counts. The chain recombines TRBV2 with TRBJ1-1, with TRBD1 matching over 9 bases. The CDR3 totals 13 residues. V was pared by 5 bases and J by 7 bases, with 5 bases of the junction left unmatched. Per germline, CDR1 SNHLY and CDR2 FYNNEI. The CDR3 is CASSSGTGNEAFF. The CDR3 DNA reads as TGTGCCAGCAGTTCCGGGACAGGGAATGAAGCTTTCTTT.